This T cell receptor (beta chain) comes out of a study of immune evolution from preneoplasia to lung adenocarcinoma (dated by TCRdb to the early 2020s). For context, the study as a whole: HLA loss of heterozygosity was found in under 8.5% of AIS, around 15% of MIA and 25% to 35% of ADC lesions, and in no AAH lesions. The study combined immune gene expression, TCR sequencing and multiplex immunofluorescence to profile immune contexture across lung adenocarcinoma precursors and invasive adenocarcinoma. Resected precursor lesions (AAH, AIS, MIA) and invasive adenocarcinomas were each compared against paired morphologically normal lung tissue. The sample size was set by how many specimens were available, not by a prior power calculation. Whole exome sequencing and methylation data from the same cohort of nodules were integrated with the immune data. In total, the cohort included under 60 patients with pulmonary nodules, all of whom underwent surgical resection. The TCR sequencing data were obtained from about 47 patients. According to the study, more than 95 samples went through TCR sequencing. Class I HLA alleles were inferred from exome data with POLYSOLVER, and allele-specific HLA loss was detected with LOHHLA.

Patients underwent resection in Japan or China between about 2014 and 2017. Two lung cancer pathologists independently confirmed the histologic diagnosis of each case on H&E slides. To enrich premalignant or tumor cells for nucleic acid extraction, macro-dissection was performed after pathologic assessment. FFPE tissue was used for DNA isolation with the AllPrep DNA/RNA FFPE Kit. Broader findings and caveats from the paper: Top T cell clone frequencies were highest in normal lung and appeared to decrease progressively from AAH through AIS, MIA and invasive adenocarcinoma. Clonality was highest in normal lung, while later-stage lesions appeared to show lower clonality but higher T cell density and diversity. Because all patients were from Japan and China, applicability to Western populations was uncertain. The findings rested on association rather than direct causation, and larger cohorts with long-term follow-up and longitudinal biopsies were considered necessary. KRAS-mutant nodules showed the highest T cell clonality compared with EGFR-mutant or double wild-type lesions.

Measured from the cysteine to the phenylalanine, the CDR3 is 17 residues long. Here the CDR3 DNA is all that survives: 51 bases in frame from base 1. Based on the germline V gene, the CDR1 and CDR2 sequences are SGHNT and YENEEA. V lost 1 base and J lost 1 base, and the count of bases not matched to a germline gene is 9. On this clone itself: Its antigen has not been determined. No much larger clone is present one base from it, and per-base qualities are unavailable.

Using the immunoSEQ hsTCRbeta Kit, TCR beta CDR3 regions were sequenced from DNA. The authors processed their data as follows. The ImmunoSEQ Analyzer was used to analyse the TCR sequencing data. T cell clonality was defined as 1 minus Pielou's evenness, calculated on productive rearrangements. T cell diversity was measured with the inverse Simpson index on productive templates. T cell density was expressed as TCR beta template counts normalized to usable DNA, with usable DNA estimated by amplifying and sequencing housekeeping genes. Two-sided Kruskal-Wallis tests were used to compare TCR metrics between histologic stages. Held by TCRdb, this immuneACCESS table contains in-frame sequences only and omits some clones. Under half of the omission traces to an unresolved V gene where checked; the cause of the rest is unknown. That table supplies the V and J calls and clone size; D and trimming were determined from the DNA. This sample lists under 4,500 clones; around 76% were detected once. The top ten clones comprise more than 13% of the sample.

The sequence was collected from a person aged 60 to 80 with lung adenocarcinoma. The rearrangement joined TRBV11-3 to TRBJ1-1, and 7 bases in between align with TRBD1. Material for sequencing was FFPE minimally invasive lung adenocarcinoma tissue. The meaning of the sample's cell subset or site label: micro-invasive lung adenocarcinoma (MIA). The nucleotide sequence is given as TGTGCCAGCAGCTTAGGGGAGCCGGGACAGCCGAACACTGAAGCTTTCTTT. Translated, this is CASSLGEPGQPNTEAFF.